Below are 31 T cell receptor beta chains sequenced from a single sample in a study of cytotoxic CD8 clonotypes in ibrutinib-treated CLL (dated by TCRdb to the early 2020s). The time point label on this specimen signifies: eleven to twelve months on ibrutinib. Library method: the immunoSEQ multiplex PCR assay. TCRdb took over this immuneACCESS table, retaining in-frame rearrangements with V and J assigned. Such tables are incomplete; in checked studies, under half of the missing clones stem from an unresolved V gene, and the remainder is unexplained. This sample gives 130,000 to 150,000 clones in total; around 93% of them show up just once. The ten largest clones take up 11% of the sample. Sequenced here: PBMCs, sampled after 12 months of ibrutinib treatment. Receptors were obtained from a human donor with chronic lymphocytic leukemia.

The V call is TRBV7-6, the J call TRBJ2-3, with 10 bases matching TRBD2. Looked up from germline, CDR1 is SGHVS and CDR2 is FNYEAQ. The CDR3 runs to 17 residues. Trimming at V came to 1 base and at J to 2 bases, leaving 6 bases not matched to a gene. The CDR3 is CASSLGLAGTTTDTQYF. The CDR3, as DNA: TGTGCCAGCAGCTTAGGACTAGCGGGTACTACCACAGATACGCAGTATTTT.

This clone was seen a single time. The chain employs TRBV5-1 and TRBJ2-5; D may be TRBD2 (5 bases). In germline, CDR1 is SGHRS, CDR2 YFSETQ. This CDR3 region has 19 residues. Deletions cut 2 bases from V and 4 bases from J, with 27 bases between. CDR3 in amino acids: CASSFFLDPLTFAGETQYF. CDR3 DNA: TGCGCCAGCAGCTTTTTCCTGGACCCCTTAACCTTTGCGGGAGAGACCCAGTACTTC.

This chain joins TRBV6-1 and TRBJ1-3; TRBD1 matches at 10 bases. CDR1 is MNHNS, CDR2 SASEGT, per germline. Losses at the gene ends were 5 bases for V and 8 bases for J; bases not matched to a gene: 3. The CDR3 consists of 13 residues. The CDR3 here is CASSLGTGDTIYF. Written as DNA, the CDR3 is TGTGCCAGCAGTCTAGGGACAGGGGACACCATATATTTT.

The chain couples TRBV19 to TRBJ2-7; 9 bases are shared with TRBD1. After removal of 6 bases from V and 6 bases from J, the junction contained 9 bases not matched to a gene. The CDR3 sequence is 14 residues long. Per germline, CDR1 LNHDA and CDR2 SQIVND (reference sequence). The CDR3 protein is CASSQSGQGVEQYF. DNA for the CDR3: TGTGCCAGTAGCCAGTCGGGACAGGGAGTCGAGCAGTACTTC.

The gene calls are TRBV11-2 and TRBJ1-2, with D tentatively TRBD1 (5 bases). Germline loops: CDR1 SGHAT, CDR2 FQNNGV. Deletions cut 5 bases from V and 8 bases from J, with 27 bases between. This CDR3 is built from 17 residues. The CDR3 loop is CASSPAVTGGFSEGYTF. In nucleotides, the CDR3 is TGTGCCAGCAGCCCTGCCGTGACTGGGGGTTTTTCGGAAGGCTACACCTTC.

The chain is built from TRBV7-9 and TRBJ2-7; 9 bases align to TRBD1. Germline CDR1 reads SEHNR; CDR2 reads FQNEAQ (reference sequence). With V trimmed by 8 bases and J by 5 bases, 7 bases remained unmatched. CDR3 size: 13 residues. The CDR3 DNA follows: TGTGCCAGCGCCAAGACAGGGGGGAACGAGCAGTACTTC. The encoded protein is CASAKTGGNEQYF.

This chain links TRBV30 with TRBJ2-3; the D gene is possibly TRBD2 (5 bases). V gave up 4 bases and J gave up 5 bases, with 10 bases separating them. Germline V gives CDR1 GTSNPN, CDR2 SVGIG (reference sequence). The CDR3 extends over 12 amino acids. The CDR3 DNA is TGTGCCTGGAATAGCGCTGGAGATACGCAGTATTTT. Translation: CAWNSAGDTQYF.

The genes are TRBV7-9 and TRBJ2-2, with D perhaps TRBD1 (6 bases). The V gene lost 5 bases and the J gene lost 1 base, with 14 bases spanning the gap. The germline V gene has CDR1 SEHNR and CDR2 FQNEAQ (reference sequence). The CDR3 length is 16 residues. CDR3 loop: CASSPPGTLNTGELFF. The CDR3, as DNA: TGTGCCAGCAGCCCACCCGGGACACTGAACACCGGGGAGCTGTTTTTT.

The chain carries TRBV11-3 and TRBJ1-1; a possible D gene is TRBD1 (5 bases). Trimming removed 5 bases at V and 1 base at J, with 11 bases between. CDR1 and CDR2 from the germline V gene are SGHNT and YENEEA. This CDR3 spans 14 amino acids. The CDR3 here is CASSLGGRNTEAFF. CDR3 DNA sequence: TGTGCCAGCAGCCTTGGGGGAAGGAACACTGAAGCTTTCTTT.

Here the CDR3 DNA reads TGTGCCAGCAGCCGACCAGGTTCTCAGCCCCAGCATTTT. It yields the protein CASSRPGSQPQHF. J is TRBJ1-5 and V is TRBV27, with D hard to call. In germline, CDR1 is MNHEY, CDR2 SMNVEV (reference sequence). The CDR3 is made up of 13 amino acids. V lost 6 bases and J 6 bases, leaving 12 bases between the germline ends.

The J gene is TRBJ1-1, the V gene TRBV6-5, with TRBD1 matching over 8 bases. The CDR3 consists of 12 residues. Germline-derived CDR1 and CDR2 are MNHEY and SVGAGI. The V gene end was trimmed by 4 bases and the J gene end by 10 bases; junction bases not matched to a gene: 5. CDR3 sequence (DNA): TGTGCCAGCAGTTCAGGACAGGGTGTAGCTTTCTTT. Its translation: CASSSGQGVAFF.

The V and J genes are TRBV2 and TRBJ1-4; D is possibly TRBD1 (5 bases). Germline V gives CDR1 SNHLY, CDR2 FYNNEI. V gave up 2 bases and J gave up 7 bases, with 14 bases separating them. The length of the CDR3 is 15 residues. The CDR3 DNA is TGTGCCAGCAGTGAAACGGCCAAAAGGGGTGAAAAACTGTTTTTT. Amino acids: CASSETAKRGEKLFF.

The chain couples TRBV7-6 to TRBJ2-7, with 7 bases aligning to TRBD2. Trimming took 0 bases from V and 1 from J; bases not matched to a gene: 6. The germline CDR1 and CDR2 sequences are SGHVS and FNYEAQ. CDR3 length: 16 amino acids. The CDR3 DNA is TGTGCCAGCAGCTTAGCGCCCCTAGCGGATTCCTACGAGCAGTACTTC. Translating gives CASSLAPLADSYEQYF.

The genes are TRBV15 and TRBJ2-1; 8 bases map to TRBD2. This CDR3 region has 14 residues. The V gene end was trimmed by 6 bases and the J gene end by 8 bases; junction bases not matched to a gene: 9. Germline CDR1 reads LNHNV; CDR2 reads YYDKDF (reference sequence). The CDR3 loop reads CATRVGGRMYEQFF. CDR3 in DNA: TGTGCCACCAGAGTTGGCGGGAGGATGTATGAGCAGTTCTTC. Using reference TRBV15 and TRBJ2-1 for the parts outside the CDR3, the full variable domain is DAMVIQNPRYQVTQFGKPVTLSCSQTLNHNVMYWYQQKSSQAPKLLFHYYDKDFNNEADTPDNFQSRRPNTSFCFLDIRSPGLGDTAMYLCATRVGGRMYEQFFGPGTRLTVL.

V is TRBV27 and J is TRBJ1-1; D is ambiguous. Trimming took 1 base from V and 1 from J, leaving 7 bases between them. The CDR3 totals 14 residues. The germline CDR1 and CDR2 sequences are MNHEY and SMNVEV (reference sequence). The CDR3 region is CASSLWRGNTEAFF. The CDR3 coding sequence is TGTGCCAGCAGTTTATGGCGGGGGAACACTGAAGCTTTCTTT.

This chain links TRBV5-8 with TRBJ2-7; 8 nucleotides line up with TRBD1. CDR3 length: 15 residues. From germline, CDR1 is SGHTS and CDR2 YDEGEE. V lost 4 bases, J lost 5 bases, and 11 bases stayed unmatched. The DNA for the CDR3 is TGTGCCAGCAGCAAGGGGACAGGACTTCTCGACGAGCAGTACTTC. It is translated as CASSKGTGLLDEQYF.

V usage is TRBV6-5 and J usage is TRBJ2-5; no definite D call. The V gene's germline CDR1 is MNHEY and CDR2 SVGAGI. This CDR3 is built from 14 residues. The V and J ends lost 2 bases and 2 bases respectively, with 9 bases between them. CDR3 in DNA: TGTGCCAGCAGTTACGCGGCGGAACAAGAGACCCAGTACTTC. Translating gives CASSYAAEQETQYF.

This clone was seen a handful of times. The V call is TRBV2, the J call TRBJ2-7; the D is unclear. The CDR3 is 12 residues long. Trimming left V 7 bases short and J 2 bases short, with 9 bases between. Germline assignment: CDR1 SNHLY and CDR2 FYNNEI. The CDR3 DNA sequence: TGTGCCAGCATGGCGGAACCCTACGAGCAGTACTTC. Translating gives CASMAEPYEQYF.

The chain recombines TRBV6-5 with TRBJ2-7; 7 bases are a match to TRBD1. J was trimmed by 2 bases and V by 5 bases; bases with no gene match: 9. This CDR3 is 15 amino acids long. Germline CDR1 is MNHEY and CDR2 is SVGAGI. CDR3 nucleotides: TGTGCCAGCAGTAGAGGGACAGCCGAGACCTACGAGCAGTACTTC. Encoded protein: CASSRGTAETYEQYF.

V gene TRBV27 combines with J gene TRBJ2-7, with D possibly matching TRBD2 (6 bases). CDR1 and CDR2 from the germline V gene are MNHEY and SMNVEV (reference sequence). V shed 5 bases and J shed 3 bases, with 11 bases lying between them. The CDR3 is 13 residues long. The CDR3 region has the DNA TGTGCCAGCAGTATCCGGGAGTTCTACGAGCAGTACTTC. It is translated as CASSIREFYEQYF.

This rearrangement joins TRBV27 to TRBJ2-7; D gene ambiguous. The CDR3 extends over 14 amino acids. The germline V and J ends were trimmed by 3 bases and 2 bases, with 11 bases remaining between them. CDR1 and CDR2 from the germline V gene are MNHEY and SMNVEV (reference sequence). The CDR3 region is CASSFLSEPYEQYF. The CDR3 bases are TGTGCCAGCAGTTTCCTCTCAGAGCCCTACGAGCAGTACTTC.

V and J are TRBV2 and TRBJ2-1; 9 bases map to TRBD1. Germline V lookup: CDR1 SNHLY, CDR2 FYNNEI. The CDR3 extends over 13 amino acids. V lost 5 bases to trimming and J lost 7 bases; unmatched junction nucleotides: 3. The CDR3 region is CASSRQGGNEQFF. The CDR3 DNA is TGTGCCAGCAGTAGACAGGGGGGGAATGAGCAGTTCTTC.

The chain links TRBV11-2 to TRBJ1-1; D is perhaps TRBD1 (6 bases). Deletions cut 0 bases from V and 8 bases from J, with 16 bases between. Germline V gene lookup returns CDR1 SGHAT and CDR2 FQNNGV. This CDR3 comprises 15 residues. In nucleotides, the CDR3 is TGTGCCAGCAGCTTAGATCGGGGGGCTGGACAAGAAGCTTTCTTT. Protein product: CASSLDRGAGQEAFF.

V gene TRBV28 combines with J gene TRBJ1-3, with 9 bases identical to TRBD1. The CDR3 has 15 residues. Germline V gives CDR1 MDHEN, CDR2 SYDVKM. V lost 4 bases to trimming and J lost 3 bases; unmatched junction nucleotides: 4. CDR3 amino acids: CASSSGQGFGNTIYF. The CDR3 nucleotides read TGTGCCAGCAGTTCCGGACAGGGGTTTGGAAACACCATATATTTT.

This clone came up a few times. V gene TRBV6-5 combines with J gene TRBJ1-1, with D uncertain. The V gene lost 2 bases and the J gene lost 10 bases, with 14 bases spanning the gap. CDR1 is MNHEY and CDR2 is SVGAGI in the germline V gene. The CDR3 contains 13 residues. The CDR3 is CASSYEESAPAFF. CDR3 nucleotide sequence: TGTGCCAGCAGTTACGAAGAGTCTGCTCCAGCTTTCTTT.

The chain joins TRBV15 to TRBJ1-5; no clear D gene. The V and J ends lost 0 bases and 8 bases respectively, with 8 bases between them. Germline V lookup: CDR1 LNHNV, CDR2 YYDKDF (reference sequence). This CDR3 region has 13 residues. The CDR3 sequence is CATSRDSVEPQHF. CDR3 bases: TGTGCCACCAGCAGAGATTCGGTTGAGCCCCAGCATTTT.

This clone is a singleton in its sample. This chain connects TRBV5-1 to TRBJ1-1; tentatively, D is TRBD1 (6 bases). Trimming took off 4 bases at V and 1 base at J, with 14 bases between the two ends. Germline V gene sequence: CDR1 SGHRS, CDR2 YFSETQ. The CDR3 is made up of 15 amino acids. The chain's CDR3 is CASSPQGGKNTEAFF. CDR3 DNA: TGCGCCAGCAGCCCCCAAGGGGGGAAGAACACTGAAGCTTTCTTT.

This sequence joins TRBV9 and TRBJ2-1; 7 nucleotides match TRBD2. Germline lookup yields CDR1 SGDLS and CDR2 YYNGEE. Unmatched junction bases numbered 7, after V lost 2 bases and J lost 8 bases. The CDR3 is 14 amino acids. The CDR3 sequence is CASSVSGFLDEQFF. The CDR3 DNA follows: TGTGCCAGCAGCGTTAGCGGGTTTCTTGATGAGCAGTTCTTC.

The V gene is TRBV7-8, the J gene TRBJ2-1, with TRBD2 identical over 8 bases. With V trimmed by 4 bases and J by 4 bases, 9 bases remained unmatched. Germline CDR1 reads SGHVS; CDR2 reads FQNEAQ. The CDR3 has 16 amino acids. The CDR3 region is CASSWGVSGGYNEQFF. CDR3 nucleotide sequence: TGTGCCAGCAGCTGGGGTGTGTCGGGAGGGTACAATGAGCAGTTCTTC.

This clone was observed a few times. The V and J genes are TRBV27 and TRBJ1-3; 8 bases are a match to TRBD1. There are 16 residues in the CDR3. Unmatched junction bases numbered 6, after V lost 5 bases and J lost 0 bases. CDR1 and CDR2 from the germline V gene are MNHEY and SMNVEV (reference sequence). This CDR3 is CASSPWTGPSGNTIYF. The CDR3 nucleotides are TGTGCCAGCAGTCCTTGGACAGGGCCCTCTGGAAACACCATATATTTT.

V usage is TRBV29-1 and J usage is TRBJ1-1, with 8 bases identical to TRBD1. Germline trimming cut 3 bases from V and 2 bases from J; bases unmatched to any gene: 14. This CDR3 spans 17 amino acids. Per the germline V gene, CDR1 is SQVTM and CDR2 is ANQGSEA. For the CDR3, the DNA is TGCAGCGTTGATGCCCGTCAGGGGGCCGTGGCAAACACTGAAGCTTTCTTT. It encodes CSVDARQGAVANTEAFF.